This is a list of T cell receptor beta chains from one sample in a study of blood T cell repertoires in COVID-19. Only in-frame clones appear in the TCRdb table, and some are missing; sequencing was by immunoSEQ multiplex PCR. In the table there are approximately 250,000 clones, about 80% of which are singletons. The material sequenced was PBMCs or T cells enriched from blood (not recorded which). The origin of the receptors is a man under 40 with acute COVID-19. The conserved cysteine and the conserved F or W are not part of the CDR3 here. The order of the fields is J gene, V gene, CDR3 protein.

TRBJ1-5	TRBV24-1	ATGDPRSNQPQH
TRBJ1-1	TRBV4-1	ASSHRQGGTEAF
TRBJ2-5	TRBV18	ASSPLQGATGETQY
TRBJ1-6	TRBV25-1	ASRVDRANSPLH
TRBJ1-5	TRBV7-9	ASSGTGTSNQPQH
TRBJ1-2	TRBV7-2	ASSPDRSYGYT
TRBJ1-4	TRBV28	ASSAYAGTEEKLF
TRBJ1-2	TRBV4-2	ASSQGGWDYGYT
TRBJ2-3	TRBV15	ATQPGIGADTQY
TRBJ1-2	TRBV28	ASFDTYNYGYT
TRBJ1-5	TRBV18	ASSLGTGPNQPQH
TRBJ2-5	TRBV19	ASSVGHEVQETQY
TRBJ2-2	TRBV5-1	ASSLPRDSAGELF
TRBJ2-5	TRBV6-5	ASSFLGGGRQETQY
TRBJ2-1	TRBV5-6	ASSPPLPLAGATYNEQF
TRBJ1-1	TRBV19	ASNMNTEAF
TRBJ1-2	TRBV7-9	ASSVSGQANYGYT
TRBJ2-1	TRBV5-1	ASTPGGGANEQF
TRBJ2-5	TRBV7-2	ASSLGPSVETQY
TRBJ1-5	TRBV12-5	ASGLGASQPQH
TRBJ1-3	TRBV18	ASSPKGQVSGNTIY
TRBJ1-5	TRBV9	ASSRGGQSNQPQH
TRBJ2-5	TRBV18	ASSPSRQETQY
TRBJ2-5	TRBV6-5	ASSYLAGGPMETQY
TRBJ1-1	TRBV6-2/TRBV6-3	ASSTTPSGIFDEAF
TRBJ2-4	TRBV11-2	ASSLAGTGLNIQY